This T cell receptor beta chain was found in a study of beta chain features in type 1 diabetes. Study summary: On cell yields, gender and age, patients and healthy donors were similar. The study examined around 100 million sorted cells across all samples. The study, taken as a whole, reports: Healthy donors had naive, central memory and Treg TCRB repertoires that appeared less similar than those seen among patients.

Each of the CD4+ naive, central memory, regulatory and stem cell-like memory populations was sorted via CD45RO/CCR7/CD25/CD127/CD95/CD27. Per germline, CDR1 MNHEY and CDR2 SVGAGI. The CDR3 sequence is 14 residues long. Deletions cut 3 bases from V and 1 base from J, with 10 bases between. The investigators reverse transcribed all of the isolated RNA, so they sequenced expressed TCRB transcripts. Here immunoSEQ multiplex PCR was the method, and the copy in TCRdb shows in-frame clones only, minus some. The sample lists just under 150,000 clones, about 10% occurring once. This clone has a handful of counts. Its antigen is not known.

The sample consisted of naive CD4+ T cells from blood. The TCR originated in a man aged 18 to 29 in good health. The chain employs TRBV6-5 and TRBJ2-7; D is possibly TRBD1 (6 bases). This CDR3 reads CASSYGTLSYEQYF. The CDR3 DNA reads TGTGCCAGCAGTTATGGGACACTTTCCTACGAGCAGTACTTC.